Given below is one TCR beta chain in context. Its specificity is unknown. The CDR3 consists of 15 residues. Trimming cost V 0 bases and J 2 bases, with 10 bases left between them. Germline values: CDR1 SGHKS, CDR2 YYEKEE (reference sequence). The sample belongs to a study of cytomegalovirus exposure and HLA in healthy donors. Study-wide points: Presence/absence analyses took donor sequencing depth as roughly uniform.

PCR involved 60 Vbeta and 13 Jbeta primers. TCRdb's copy holds only in-frame clones and misses some; the assay was immunoSEQ multiplex PCR. The repertoire holds 30,000 to 40,000 clones, with 55% to 80% as singletons. The sequence derives from a man in his forties or fifties in good health and CMV-seropositive. The specimen was PBMCs. The rearrangement joins TRBV5-5 to TRBJ2-3; D possibly corresponds to TRBD2 (6 bases). The CDR3 region is CASSLEGGVTDTQYF. The CDR3 DNA reads as TGTGCCAGCAGCTTGGAAGGCGGGGTCACAGATACGCAGTATTTT.